This T cell receptor (beta chain) was recovered during a study of blood T cell repertoires in COVID-19. Study-wide background: There were acute and convalescent COVID-19 samples, and they came from the United States, Italy and Spain. PBMCs, B-cell-depleted T cells, or T cells provided the cDNA or gDNA that made up the material.

Germline lookup yields CDR1 SGHTA and CDR2 FQGNSA. V lost 2 bases and J lost 0; bases outside the gene matches: 3. The CDR3 totals 15 residues. In the original processing: The assay estimated nucleated cells by amplifying reference gene primers. TCRdb keeps only in-frame clones here, not all; method: immunoSEQ multiplex PCR. V and J calls and clone size come straight from that table; D and trimming were deduced from the DNA. The data hold roughly 100,000 clones, with nearly 85% observed a single time. This chain joins TRBV7-2 and TRBJ1-2; 7 bases align to TRBD1. This clonotype was obtained from a human donor in a cohort sampled during active or convalescent COVID-19. Sequencing was carried out using peripheral blood. CDR3 protein: CASSLPGQANYGYTF. DNA for the CDR3: TGTGCCAGCAGCTTACCAGGACAGGCTAACTATGGCTACACCTTC.